These 22 T cell receptor beta chains came from one sample sequenced in a study of T cell repertoires in ileal Crohn's disease. Here immunoSEQ multiplex PCR was the method, and the copy in TCRdb shows in-frame clones only, minus some. The sample has about 16,000 clones, approximately 86% seen once; the top ten hold around 5.5%. Specimen: ileal tissue. These receptors all stem from an adult with Crohn's disease.

V and J are TRBV19 and TRBJ1-2; 8 nucleotides align to TRBD1. Germline V gene lookup returns CDR1 LNHDA and CDR2 SQIVND (reference sequence). V dropped 5 bases and J dropped 0; count of bases not matched to a gene: 5. There are 15 residues in the CDR3. CDR3: CASSPQGQANYGYTF. CDR3 DNA sequence: TGTGCCAGTAGTCCCCAGGGACAGGCTAACTATGGCTACACCTTC.

The J gene is TRBJ2-3, the V gene TRBV6-1, with D tentatively TRBD1 (6 bases). The length of the CDR3 is 13 residues. V was shortened by 5 bases and J by 1 base, with 7 bases between the two germline ends. The germline V gene encodes CDR1 MNHNS and CDR2 SASEGT. CDR3 nucleotides: TGTGCCAGCAGTAGACAGGGCACAGATACGCAGTATTTT. As protein: CASSRQGTDTQYF.

This chain joins TRBV19 and TRBJ1-5, with TRBD1 matching 10 bases. Germline lookup yields CDR1 LNHDA and CDR2 SQIVND (reference sequence). With V trimmed by 7 bases and J by 3 bases, 3 bases remained unmatched. CDR3 length: 14 amino acids. CDR3 in amino acids: CASKDRGINQPQHF. CDR3 DNA sequence: TGTGCCAGTAAGGACAGGGGGATCAATCAGCCCCAGCATTTT. The whole variable domain, filled in from reference TRBV19 and TRBJ1-5, reads DGGITQSPKYLFRKEGQNVTLSCEQNLNHDAMYWYRQDPGQGLRLIYYSQIVNDFQKGDIAEGYSVSREKKESFPLTVTSAQKNPTAFYLCASKDRGINQPQHFGDGTRLSIL.

In nucleotides, the CDR3 is TGTGCCAGCAGCCCCGTAAGTAGCGGGAGTGGTTTGGAGCAGTTCTTC. Residues: CASSPVSSGSGLEQFF. This chain connects TRBV7-8 to TRBJ2-1; 9 nucleotides agree with TRBD2. V lost 5 bases, J lost 10 bases, and 15 bases stayed unmatched. This CDR3 spans 16 amino acids. The V gene's germline CDR1 is SGHVS and CDR2 FQNEAQ. The variable domain in full, with the rest retrieved from reference TRBV7-8 and TRBJ2-1, is GAGVSQSPRYKVAKRGQDVALRCDPISGHVSLFWYQQALGQGPEFLTYFQNEAQLDKSGLPSDRFFAERPEGSVSTLKIQRTQQEDSAVYLCASSPVSSGSGLEQFFGPGTRLTVL.

The chain has TRBV5-1 and TRBJ2-1; 9 nucleotides match TRBD2. This CDR3 has 15 amino acids. Per germline, CDR1 SGHRS and CDR2 YFSETQ. V lost 0 bases, J lost 12 bases, and 10 bases stayed unmatched. CDR3 region: CASSLGGRVIRVQFF. The CDR3 region has the DNA TGCGCCAGCAGCTTGGGCGGGAGGGTGATCCGGGTGCAGTTCTTC.

The chain recombines TRBV6-4 with TRBJ2-7, with D possibly TRBD2 on 7 matching bases. Per the germline V gene, CDR1 is MRHNA and CDR2 is SNTAGT. This CDR3 spans 14 amino acids. Trimming shortened V by 4 bases and J by 7 bases, and 17 bases separated the two germline ends. The chain's CDR3 is CASSAAGASREQYF. The CDR3 region has the DNA TGTGCCAGCAGTGCGGCGGGGGCGTCGAGGGAGCAGTACTTC.

The chain is built from TRBV5-5 and TRBJ1-2; D gene uncertain. Germline values: CDR1 SGHKS, CDR2 YYEKEE (reference sequence). Trimming took off 0 bases at V and 5 bases at J, with 11 bases between the two ends. The CDR3 loop spans 14 amino acids. The CDR3 loop is CASSLVGTVYGYTF. CDR3 DNA: TGTGCCAGCAGCTTGGTGGGCACGGTTTATGGCTACACCTTC.

This sequence joins TRBV11-2 and TRBJ2-2, with D maybe TRBD2 (6 bases). Germline-derived CDR1 and CDR2 are SGHAT and FQNNGV. The CDR3 runs to 18 residues. V was trimmed by 0 bases and J by 2 bases, leaving 16 bases between them. The CDR3 region is CASSLDQEGYLNTGELFF. The CDR3 DNA follows: TGTGCCAGCAGCTTAGATCAGGAGGGCTACCTCAACACCGGGGAGCTGTTTTTT. Full variable domain (remainder filled in from reference TRBV11-2 and TRBJ2-2): EAGVAQSPRYKIIEKRQSVAFWCNPISGHATLYWYQQILGQGPKLLIQFQNNGVVDDSQLPKDRFSAERLKGVDSTLKIQPAKLEDSAVYLCASSLDQEGYLNTGELFFGEGSRLTVL.

J is TRBJ1-4 and V is TRBV7-8, with 7 positions matching TRBD1. This CDR3 region has 17 residues. Trimming took 6 bases from V and 1 from J; bases not matched to a gene: 11. Germline V gives CDR1 SGHVS, CDR2 FQNEAQ. In DNA, the CDR3 is TGTGCCAGCAGACCTTTGACAGGGCTTGGAACTAATGAAAAACTGTTTTTT. This codes for CASRPLTGLGTNEKLFF.

The chain carries TRBV6-5 and TRBJ2-7; tentatively, D is TRBD2 (5 bases). This CDR3 is built from 16 residues. The germline V and J ends were trimmed by 2 bases and 0 bases, with 14 bases remaining between them. CDR1 and CDR2 from the germline V gene are MNHEY and SVGAGI. The CDR3 bases are TGTGCCAGCAGTTACAACGGGATATACAGCTCCTACGAGCAGTACTTC. It is translated as CASSYNGIYSSYEQYF.

The chain uses TRBV15 and TRBJ1-4; a weak D match, TRBD1 (5 bases). The V end was cut by 3 bases, the J end by 7 bases, with 18 bases between. The CDR3 runs to 16 residues. From germline, CDR1 is LNHNV and CDR2 YYDKDF (reference sequence). CDR3 in amino acids: CATSRPRQSLSEKLFF. CDR3 DNA: TGTGCCACCAGCAGGCCCAGACAGTCCTTGAGTGAAAAACTGTTTTTT.

The chain carries TRBV23-1 and TRBJ1-2; a weak D match, TRBD1 (5 bases). TRBV23-1 is recorded as an ORF, its role being uncertain. Deletions cut 0 bases from V and 4 bases from J, with 18 bases between. The CDR3 is 17 amino acids. Here the CDR3 reads CASSQSISGQSPYGYTF. CDR3 nucleotides: TGCGCCAGCAGTCAATCGATTTCAGGGCAGTCTCCCTATGGCTACACCTTC.

The gene calls are TRBV15 and TRBJ2-5, with a possible D match to TRBD2 (5 bases). Germline V lookup: CDR1 LNHNV, CDR2 YYDKDF (reference sequence). The CDR3 covers 13 residues. V was shortened by 7 bases and J by 5 bases, with 14 bases between the two germline ends. The CDR3 sequence is CATTGSPVETQYF. CDR3 DNA: TGTGCCACCACGGGATCCCCCGTGGAGACCCAGTACTTC.

V and J are TRBV7-2 and TRBJ2-1; TRBD2 is a possible D gene (5 bases). In germline, CDR1 is SGHTA, CDR2 FQGNSA. The ends were cut back, 0 bases at V and 0 bases at J, with 24 bases in the middle. CDR3 length: 21 amino acids. The DNA for the CDR3 is TGTGCCAGCAGCTTAGCGACACCCGGGGTTGTCAGGCCCAGCTCCTACAATGAGCAGTTCTTC. Residues: CASSLATPGVVRPSSYNEQFF.

The chain combines TRBV27 with TRBJ2-7, with 10 positions matching TRBD2. With 4 bases clipped from V and 2 bases from J, the junction kept 11 bases outside the gene matches. CDR3 length: 17 amino acids. Per germline, CDR1 MNHEY and CDR2 SMNVEV (reference sequence). The CDR3 sequence: CASSSYPSGRGAYEQYF. CDR3 bases: TGTGCCAGCAGTTCCTACCCCAGCGGGAGGGGGGCCTACGAGCAGTACTTC.

The chain links TRBV30 to TRBJ2-7; 7 nucleotides agree with TRBD2. The junction had 13 bases not matched to a gene; V was cut back by 4 bases and J by 4 bases. Germline lookup yields CDR1 GTSNPN and CDR2 SVGIG (reference sequence). CDR3 length: 15 amino acids. The CDR3 DNA sequence: TGTGCCTGGACCCCACCGGGGGGTTACTTGTACGAGCAGTACTTC. This encodes CAWTPPGGYLYEQYF.

The chain carries TRBV7-6 and TRBJ2-5; 7 positions agree with TRBD2. The J call may be wrong; the DNA end is better matched by TRBJ2-7. CDR1 and CDR2 (germline): SGHVS, FNYEAQ. This CDR3 has 16 amino acids. CDR3 region: CASSPPAGISSYEQYF. Here the CDR3 DNA reads TGTGCCAGCAGCCCACCAGCGGGGATTTCGTCCTACGAGCAGTACTTC.

The chain combines TRBV28 with TRBJ2-1; D is perhaps TRBD1 (7 bases). V lost 8 bases, J lost 8 bases, and 19 bases lay in between. CDR3 length: 14 residues. Per the germline V gene, CDR1 is MDHEN and CDR2 is SYDVKM. The CDR3 sequence: CASSLGTAGHEQFF. The CDR3 coding sequence is TGTGCCAGCTCCCTAGGGACAGCGGGCCATGAGCAGTTCTTC.

In DNA, the CDR3 is TGTGCCTGGAGCTTGGCCGGAGGGTACAATGAGCAGTTCTTC. Amino acid sequence: CAWSLAGGYNEQFF. This chain connects TRBV30 to TRBJ2-1; D may be TRBD2 (6 bases). Germline CDR1 GTSNPN, CDR2 SVGIG (reference sequence). The CDR3 runs 14 residues. The ends were cut back, 3 bases at V and 4 bases at J, with 13 bases in the middle.

This clone was recorded a few times. This rearrangement joins TRBV10-3 to TRBJ1-2; no clear D gene. CDR3 length equals 14 residues. The V and J ends lost 4 bases and 4 bases respectively, with 13 bases between them. Germline V gene sequence: CDR1 ENHRY, CDR2 SYGVKD. The chain's CDR3 is CAISVQEFPYGYTF. Here the CDR3 DNA reads TGTGCCATCAGTGTTCAGGAATTTCCCTATGGCTACACCTTC.

The genes are TRBV18 and TRBJ2-3; perhaps TRBD1 as D (6 bases). This CDR3 has 15 amino acids. The V and J ends lost 5 bases and 3 bases respectively, with 15 bases between them. Germline assignment: CDR1 KGHSH and CDR2 LQKENI. CDR3 sequence: CASSTRTERTDTQYF. The CDR3 DNA sequence: TGTGCCAGCTCAACCCGGACAGAAAGGACAGATACGCAGTATTTT.

The J gene is TRBJ2-1, the V gene TRBV7-2, with D possibly matching TRBD2 (6 bases). Trimming pared 1 base from V and 3 bases from J, leaving 10 bases between. The CDR3 runs 15 residues. The germline gives CDR1 SGHTA, CDR2 FQGNSA. This CDR3 is CASSLVAGIYNEQFF. CDR3 DNA sequence: TGTGCCAGCAGCTTAGTGGCGGGGATCTACAATGAGCAGTTCTTC.